Sequencing of this T cell receptor beta chain was carried out in a study of blood T cell repertoires in COVID-19. For the study at large: Samples came from the United States, Italy and Spain, spanning acute and convalescent COVID-19. Sample material is recorded as cDNA or gDNA derived from T cells, B-cell-depleted T cells, or PBMCs.

Authors' processing steps: Researchers report that nucleated cell counts were estimated from reference gene primer amplification. Profiling relied on immunoSEQ multiplex PCR, and the TCRdb table lists in-frame clones only, not all of them. The V and J calls and clone size come from that table; D and trimming were worked out from the DNA. The table lists roughly 98,000 clones, about 82% of them singletons. The germline V gene has CDR1 KGHSH and CDR2 LQKENI. Deletions cut 4 bases from V and 2 bases from J, with 15 bases between. The CDR3 has 15 amino acids. The specimen sequenced was peripheral blood. The V call is TRBV18, the J call TRBJ2-7, with a weak D call TRBD2 (5 bases). The clonotype originates from a woman in her 70s with active or convalescent COVID-19. CDR3 in DNA: TGTGCCAGCTCACTCCTACCCGGGGTAACCTACGAGCAGTACTTC. This codes for CASSLLPGVTYEQYF.